These 28 T cell receptor beta chains were sequenced from one sample in a study of blood T cells in healthy people across ages (dated by TCRdb to between 2014 and 2017). Libraries were made using 5' RACE. Sequencing was carried out with an Illumina HiSeq 2500. The second PCR ran for roughly 7 to 11 cycles and used a J-beta primer mix along with a sample-barcoded 5' primer. TCRdb passed the public sequencing reads through fastp at Q25 and MiXCR, retaining productive beta sequences. Every CDR3 protein is listed once, alongside the most common genes and DNA of its rows. The sample table holds approximately 690,000 distinct CDR3 sequences, of which 45% to 65% were seen once. Clones ranked in the top ten supply around 37% of the sample. The specimen was blood. The source of these receptors is a man aged 60 to 75 in good health.

The CDR3 reads CSVDGNSYNEQFF. In nucleotides, the CDR3 is TGCAGCGTTGACGGAAACTCCTACAATGAGCAGTTCTTC. The chain has TRBV29-1 and TRBJ2-1; no clear D gene. Trimming shortened V by 3 bases and J by 0 bases, and 6 bases separated the two germline ends. CDR3 length: 13 amino acids. Germline V gene sequence: CDR1 SQVTM, CDR2 ANQGSEA.

The V call is TRBV3-1, the J call TRBJ1-2; D is uncertain. The ends were cut back, 0 bases at V and 8 bases at J, with 10 bases in the middle. This CDR3 is built from 13 residues. CDR1 is LGHDT and CDR2 is YNNKEL in the germline V gene (reference sequence). For the CDR3, the DNA is TGTGCCAGCAGCCAAGATCCCCCGGGAGGCTACACCTTC. This codes for CASSQDPPGGYTF.

V and J are TRBV10-3 and TRBJ2-7; 8 nucleotides agree with TRBD1. CDR3 size: 14 residues. Per germline, CDR1 ENHRY and CDR2 SYGVKD. Trimming removed 0 bases from V and 7 bases from J; junction bases left unmatched: 5. The CDR3 reads CAISESQGALEQYF. The CDR3 DNA sequence: TGTGCCATCAGTGAGTCCCAGGGGGCGTTAGAGCAGTACTTC.

The rearrangement uses TRBV20-1 and TRBJ2-6, with TRBD2 as a possible D gene (7 bases). Trimming pared 6 bases from V and 3 bases from J, leaving 12 bases between. The CDR3 consists of 14 residues. The germline V gene has CDR1 DFQATT and CDR2 SNEGSKA (reference sequence). The CDR3 spells CSAQRGGGANVLTF. DNA for the CDR3: TGCAGTGCACAGAGGGGGGGTGGGGCCAACGTCCTGACTTTC.

The rearrangement links TRBV6-1 to TRBJ2-1; tentatively, D is TRBD1 or TRBD2 (5 bases each). The CDR3 sequence is 17 residues long. Germline V gene data show CDR1 as MNHNS and CDR2 as SASEGT. Trimming left V 3 bases short and J 0 bases short, with 15 bases between. For the CDR3, the DNA is TGTGCCAGCAGTGAGCGAGGGGCGGTGAGCTCCTACAATGAGCAGTTCTTC. It codes for CASSERGAVSSYNEQFF.

The rearrangement links TRBV28 to TRBJ2-3; a weak D match, TRBD2 (6 bases). The germline CDR1 and CDR2 sequences are MDHEN and SYDVKM. V dropped 9 bases and J dropped 6 bases, with 25 bases sitting between them. The CDR3 length is 16 residues. The CDR3 region is CASKLPGGAGDDTQYF. DNA for the CDR3: TGTGCCAGTAAGCTCCCGGGCGGGGCCGGGGATGATACGCAGTATTTT.

The table lists this clonotype with a few counts. V gene TRBV6-2 or TRBV6-3 combines with J gene TRBJ2-1; D is ambiguous. The CDR3 extends over 11 amino acids. Trimming stripped 7 bases from V and 5 bases from J, with 6 bases between. CDR1 and CDR2 (germline): MNHEY, SVGEGT. This CDR3 is CASKADNEQFF. Written as DNA, the CDR3 is TGTGCCAGCAAGGCAGACAATGAGCAGTTCTTC.

The gene calls are TRBV27 and TRBJ2-5, with D perhaps matching TRBD1 or TRBD2 (6 bases each). Germline loops: CDR1 MNHEY, CDR2 SMNVEV (reference sequence). CDR3 length: 17 amino acids. Trimming stripped 5 bases from V and 2 bases from J, with 21 bases between. The CDR3 DNA reads TGTGCCAGCAGTCCTTCCAGGGGCGGGGTCTCGCAAGAGACCCAGTACTTC. Protein product: CASSPSRGGVSQETQYF.

The genes are TRBV9 and TRBJ2-5; D gene uncertain. The J call may be faulty, since TRBJ2-7 better matches the DNA end. There are 16 residues in the CDR3. The germline V gene encodes CDR1 SGDLS and CDR2 YYNGEE. DNA of the CDR3: TGTGCCAGCAGCGTAGACCCCTCGGGTGGCGCCTACGAGCAGTACTTC. Its protein product is CASSVDPSGGAYEQYF.

The V call is TRBV15, the J call TRBJ2-7; D gene unclear. The CDR3 contains 14 residues. Trimming stripped 0 bases from V and 0 bases from J, with 6 bases between. Germline values: CDR1 LNHNV, CDR2 YYDKDF (reference sequence). The CDR3 is CATSRETNSYEQYF. The CDR3 DNA reads as TGTGCCACCAGCAGAGAGACCAACTCCTACGAGCAGTACTTC.

The chain employs TRBV3-1 and TRBJ2-1; D is perhaps TRBD1 (6 bases). Germline lookup yields CDR1 LGHDT and CDR2 YNNKEL (reference sequence). The CDR3 consists of 16 residues. With 4 bases removed from V and 7 bases from J, the gap between germline ends came to 20 bases. This CDR3 reads CASSPNTGRGRNEQFF. As DNA, the CDR3 is TGTGCCAGCAGCCCCAACACCGGCAGGGGAAGGAATGAGCAGTTCTTC.

The chain couples TRBV11-2 to TRBJ2-3; D not resolved. Germline-derived CDR1 and CDR2 are SGHAT and FQNNGV. V dropped 5 bases and J dropped 2 bases, with 11 bases sitting between them. The CDR3 consists of 14 residues. The CDR3 sequence: CASSTRLYTDTQYF. CDR3 in DNA: TGTGCCAGCAGCACCAGACTGTACACAGATACGCAGTATTTT.

The V and J genes are TRBV12-5 and TRBJ2-2, with 8 bases lining up with TRBD1. The CDR3 sequence is 15 residues long. With 4 bases clipped from V and 5 bases from J, the junction kept 6 bases outside the gene matches. CDR1 and CDR2 from the germline V gene are LGHNT and FRNRAP. CDR3 region: CASGSGQGETGELFF. CDR3 bases: TGTGCTAGTGGTTCTGGACAGGGAGAAACCGGGGAGCTGTTTTTT.

The chain joins TRBV7-9 to TRBJ2-6; 10 positions match TRBD1. V trimming: 5 bases; J trimming: 2 bases; junction bases outside the gene matches: 6. Germline V CDR1 and CDR2: SEHNR, FQNEAQ (reference sequence). CDR3 length: 17 residues. CDR3 in DNA: TGTGCCAGCAGCCCGGACAGGGGGATCGCTGGGGCCAACGTCCTGACTTTC. Amino acid sequence: CASSPDRGIAGANVLTF.

This clonotype was picked up a small number of times. The rearrangement uses TRBV7-2 and TRBJ2-5; weak D call: TRBD2 (5 bases). Germline CDR1 is SGHTA and CDR2 is FQGNSA. V gave up 5 bases and J gave up 2 bases, with 12 bases separating them. There are 14 residues in the CDR3. The DNA of the CDR3 is TGTGCCAGCAGCCCAGCGGCGAAACAAGAGACCCAGTACTTC. Translating gives CASSPAAKQETQYF. Variable domain in full (rest from reference TRBV7-2 and TRBJ2-5): GAGVSQSPSNKVTEKGKDVELRCDPISGHTALYWYRQSLGQGLEFLIYFQGNSAPDKSGLPSDRFSAERTGGSVSTLTIQRTQQEDSAVYLCASSPAAKQETQYFGPGTRLLVL.

This clonotype came up a few times. The chain recombines TRBV6-5 with TRBJ2-1; no firm D call. Trimming pared 2 bases from V and 0 bases from J, leaving 8 bases between. This CDR3 comprises 15 residues. Germline lookup yields CDR1 MNHEY and CDR2 SVGAGI. The CDR3 bases are TGTGCCAGCAGTTACGACGCGGACTCCTACAATGAGCAGTTCTTC. Amino acids: CASSYDADSYNEQFF.

DNA for the CDR3: TGTGCCAGCAGTGATACAGACTGGCAGGAGACCCAGTACTTC. Residues: CASSDTDWQETQYF. The chain has TRBV6-1 and TRBJ2-4; D is uncertain. The DNA end favors TRBJ2-5, so the J call may be wrong. Germline lookup yields CDR1 MNHNS and CDR2 SASEGT. CDR3 length: 14 amino acids.

The V gene is TRBV29-1, the J gene TRBJ2-1; perhaps TRBD2 as D (6 bases). CDR1 and CDR2 from the germline V gene are SQVTM and ANQGSEA. CDR3 length equals 13 residues. Between the trimmed V and J ends, which lost 6 bases and 3 bases, there was a span of 12 bases. Here the CDR3 DNA reads TGCAGCGTACGGCGGGGTGGCTACAATGAGCAGTTCTTC. It codes for CSVRRGGYNEQFF.

This clonotype has a count of ten or more. This chain links TRBV5-1 with TRBJ1-2; no reliable D call. The CDR3 runs to 15 residues. Per germline, CDR1 SGHRS and CDR2 YFSETQ. V lost 1 base, J lost 2 bases, and 12 bases lay in between. CDR3 nucleotides: TGCGCCAGCAGCTTGCAGACCGGTCAGAACTATGGCTACACCTTC. Protein product: CASSLQTGQNYGYTF.

The CDR3 nucleotides read TGTGCCATCAGTGAGGCGGCGGGCGGTCCCTCCTACGAGCAGTACTTC. Amino acid sequence: CAISEAAGGPSYEQYF. The J gene is TRBJ2-7, the V gene TRBV10-3, with D perhaps TRBD2 (5 bases). CDR3 size: 16 residues. V was pared by 2 bases and J by 0 bases, with 14 bases between. CDR1 is ENHRY, CDR2 SYGVKD, per germline.

This clonotype was recorded only once. The V call is TRBV6-6, the J call TRBJ1-1; 8 bases match TRBD1. Germline CDR1 reads MNHNY; CDR2 reads SVGAGI (reference sequence). The trim removed 6 bases at V and 4 bases at J, leaving 7 bases unmatched. CDR3 length: 14 residues. The CDR3 spells CASRPGQVSTEAFF. The CDR3 nucleotides are TGTGCCAGCAGACCGGGACAGGTGTCCACTGAAGCTTTCTTT.

This chain connects TRBV5-1 to TRBJ2-1; weak D call: TRBD1 (6 bases). The length of the CDR3 is 19 residues. From germline, CDR1 is SGHRS and CDR2 YFSETQ. The V gene lost 4 bases and the J gene lost 5 bases, with 28 bases spanning the gap. Written as DNA, the CDR3 is TGCGCCAGCAGCCCAACCGGGACAAGGGGCCTCGAAAGGGACAATGAGCAGTTCTTC. Protein: CASSPTGTRGLERDNEQFF.

The V call is TRBV20-1, the J call TRBJ1-1, with TRBD1 identical over 9 bases. The J segment lost 6 bases and the V segment lost 5 bases, leaving 7 bases of the junction unmatched. CDR3 length equals 13 residues. Germline CDR1 and CDR2: DFQATT and SNEGSKA (reference sequence). CDR3 in amino acids: CSAGRQGVAEAFF. For the CDR3, the DNA is TGCAGTGCTGGTCGACAGGGGGTGGCTGAAGCTTTCTTT.

The gene calls are TRBV27 and TRBJ2-3, with TRBD1 matching 8 bases. Germline loops: CDR1 MNHEY, CDR2 SMNVEV (reference sequence). The junction had 12 bases not matched to a gene; V was cut back by 6 bases and J by 4 bases. This CDR3 spans 16 amino acids. The CDR3 here is CASSRLGTGHADTQYF. The CDR3, as DNA: TGTGCCAGCAGCCGCCTCGGGACAGGCCATGCAGATACGCAGTATTTT.

The chain employs TRBV6-1 and TRBJ2-1, with 9 bases fitting TRBD1. Trimming removed 10 bases from V and 8 bases from J; junction bases left unmatched: 9. CDR3 length: 13 residues. From germline, CDR1 is MNHNS and CDR2 SASEGT. CDR3 in amino acids: CATVGTGSDEQFF. DNA for the CDR3: TGTGCCACCGTCGGGACAGGGAGCGATGAGCAGTTCTTC.

As for this clonotype: Relative to the germline gene, one junction end is altered; a read error may explain this. The rearrangement links TRBV6-1 to TRBJ2-4; weak D call: TRBD2 (6 bases). In germline, CDR1 is MNHNS, CDR2 SASEGT. The CDR3 consists of 16 residues. Written as DNA, the CDR3 is TGTGCCAGCAGTGGTGGGGGGAAGGGAGCCAAAGACATTCAGTACTTC. Protein: CASSGGGKGAKDIQYF.

The V and J genes are TRBV5-6 and TRBJ2-1, with TRBD2 matching 12 bases. Germline CDR1 reads SGHDT; CDR2 reads YYEEEE. The J segment lost 5 bases and the V segment lost 1 base, leaving 7 bases of the junction unmatched. CDR3 length: 17 residues. This CDR3 reads CASSLYATSGGHNEQFF. The CDR3 DNA reads TGTGCCAGCAGCTTGTACGCGACTAGCGGGGGACACAATGAGCAGTTCTTC.

This chain uses TRBV20-1 with TRBJ1-1; D is possibly TRBD1 (6 bases). Germline assignment: CDR1 DFQATT and CDR2 SNEGSKA (reference sequence). V gave up 6 bases and J gave up 7 bases, with 18 bases separating them. The CDR3 length is 13 residues. For the CDR3, the DNA is TGCAGTGCCGGAAAGCAGGGGCTGGTTGAAGCTTTCTTT. This translates into CSAGKQGLVEAFF.